This record covers a single TCR beta chain. The record originates from a study of blood T cell repertoires in COVID-19. Germline CDR1 KGHSH, CDR2 LQKENI. Germline trimming cut 3 bases from V and 6 bases from J; bases unmatched to any gene: 9. This CDR3 is 15 amino acids long. Under the authors' procedure: Amplification with reference gene primers provided the estimates of nucleated cell counts. Produced via immunoSEQ multiplex PCR; TCRdb's table is partial and in-frame only. V and J calls and clone size follow that table, whereas D and trimming were derived from the DNA. The data contain around 330,000 clones, over 85% of them singletons. Cohort 3 recovery required two negative PCRs, clearance, or symptom resolution.

The TCR originated in a man between 60 and 70 years old who had recovered from COVID-19. Sequencing used PBMCs or T cells enriched from blood (not recorded which). The chain carries TRBV18 and TRBJ2-7; 9 bases map to TRBD2. The CDR3 reads CASSPPGLAFPEQYF. The CDR3 DNA is TGTGCCAGCTCACCTCCGGGACTAGCCTTTCCCGAGCAGTACTTC.